A single sample gave rise to the 14 T cell receptor beta chains below, sequenced in a study of blood T cells in healthy people across ages. The authors ran a second PCR of about 7 to 11 cycles using a sample-barcoded 5' primer and a J-beta primer mix. Each CDR3 protein is one row after TCRdb ran MiXCR on the 5' RACE reads. The sample has about 780,000 distinct CDR3 sequences; 20% to 30% are singletons. This sample also appeared in a second study, on T cells of mothers and their children.

Sequencing used blood. Source of these receptors: a boy aged 5-17 years in good health.

The chain carries TRBV2 and TRBJ1-3, with D possibly TRBD1 on 5 matching bases. The CDR3 sequence is 15 residues long. Germline V gives CDR1 SNHLY, CDR2 FYNNEI. V lost 7 bases to trimming and J lost 0 bases, with 13 bases between them. In DNA form, the CDR3 reads TGTGCCAGCACCGATAGAGACAGCTCTGGAAACACCATATATTTT. Its translation is CASTDRDSSGNTIYF.

V is TRBV20-1 and J is TRBJ1-1; perhaps TRBD1 as D (5 bases). Looked up from germline, CDR1 is DFQATT and CDR2 is SNEGSKA (reference sequence). V was trimmed by 5 bases and J by 0 bases, leaving 10 bases between them. This CDR3 is 13 amino acids long. CDR3 loop: CSAPWTMNTEAFF. DNA for the CDR3: TGCAGTGCTCCCTGGACAATGAACACTGAAGCTTTCTTT.

This clonotype was observed a few times. The V call is TRBV21-1, the J call TRBJ1-1; TRBD1, the table's D call, lacks a check against the DNA. TRBV21-1 is a documented pseudogene. The CDR3 has 15 residues. In nucleotides, the CDR3 is TGTGCCAGCCCGAGGGGCCAGGGTGGGAACACTGAAGCTTTCTTT. Protein product: CASPRGQGGNTEAFF.

This clonotype was recorded once. V usage is TRBV7-2 and J usage is TRBJ1-5, with D possibly TRBD1 on 5 matching bases. V was clipped by 4 bases and J by 4 bases, with 11 bases between them. Germline V gene lookup returns CDR1 SGHTA and CDR2 FQGNSA. CDR3 length: 14 amino acids. The CDR3 loop reads CASSSQGMNQPQHF. The CDR3 DNA is TGTGCCAGCAGCTCTCAGGGAATGAATCAGCCCCAGCATTTT.

The rearrangement links TRBV7-9 to TRBJ2-7; D gene unclear. The CDR3 extends over 13 amino acids. Trimming took off 1 base at V and 4 bases at J, with 8 bases between the two ends. Germline lookup yields CDR1 SEHNR and CDR2 FQNEAQ (reference sequence). The CDR3 coding sequence is TGTGCCAGCAGCTTAGGGTCCGTATACGAGCAGTACTTC. This sequence encodes CASSLGSVYEQYF. The full variable domain, rest sourced from reference TRBV7-9 and TRBJ2-7, is DTGVSQNPRHKITKRGQNVTFRCDPISEHNRLYWYRQTLGQGPEFLTYFQNEAQLEKSRLLSDRFSAERPKGSFSTLEIQRTEQGDSAMYLCASSLGSVYEQYFGPGTRLTVT.

This clonotype showed up just a few times. The CDR3 DNA reads as TGTGCCAGCGGTGGAGGTTACGAGCAGTACTTC. The encoded protein is CASGGGYEQYF. This rearrangement joins TRBV12-3 or TRBV12-4 to TRBJ2-7, with D possibly being TRBD2 (5 bases). The CDR3 covers 11 residues. V gave up 8 bases and J gave up 4 bases, with 9 bases separating them.

This clonotype was recorded a few times. The CDR3 reads CASSFRGLPGNTIYF. The CDR3 DNA sequence: TGCGCCAGCAGCTTCCGGGGGCTCCCTGGAAACACCATATATTTT. The chain uses TRBV5-1 and TRBJ1-3; the D gene is possibly TRBD1 (6 bases). The germline V and J ends were trimmed by 2 bases and 2 bases, with 11 bases remaining between them. This CDR3 has 15 residues. Germline-derived CDR1 and CDR2 are SGHRS and YFSETQ. Full variable domain (outside the CDR3, taken from reference TRBV5-1 and TRBJ1-3): KAGVTQTPRYLIKTRGQQVTLSCSPISGHRSVSWYQQTPGQGLQFLFEYFSETQRNKGNFPGRFSGRQFSNSRSEMNVSTLELGDSALYLCASSFRGLPGNTIYFGEGSWLTVV.

This clonotype was observed a handful of times. The V call is TRBV6-6, the J call TRBJ1-2, with unresolved D. V lost 2 bases, J lost 8 bases, and 15 bases lay in between. This CDR3 has 14 amino acids. Germline V lookup: CDR1 MNHNY, CDR2 SVGAGI (reference sequence). The CDR3 region has the DNA TGTGCCAGCAGTTACATAAGGGAGATTGACGGCTACACCTTC. This encodes CASSYIREIDGYTF.

The chain is built from TRBV9 and TRBJ1-2; TRBD1 matches at 8 bases. V dropped 3 bases and J dropped 5; count of bases not matched to a gene: 9. CDR3 size: 15 residues. The germline V gene encodes CDR1 SGDLS and CDR2 YYNGEE. This CDR3 reads CASSADRDRSYGYTF. For the CDR3, the DNA is TGTGCCAGCAGCGCCGACCGGGACAGGTCGTATGGCTACACCTTC.

This clonotype was observed a few times. The chain has TRBV20-1 and TRBJ1-1; D not certain. The CDR3 runs to 12 residues. CDR1 DFQATT and CDR2 SNEGSKA come from the germline V gene (reference sequence). The ends were cut back, 6 bases at V and 3 bases at J, with 11 bases in the middle. The chain's CDR3 is CSALPGDTEAFF. In nucleotides, the CDR3 is TGCAGTGCCCTCCCCGGGGACACTGAAGCTTTCTTT.

This clonotype was counted between two and nine times. CDR3: CASSYLYRAAHEQYF. The CDR3, as DNA: TGTGCCAGCAGCTATCTTTACAGGGCTGCCCACGAGCAGTACTTC. V gene TRBV11-2 combines with J gene TRBJ2-7; D possibly corresponds to TRBD1 (6 bases). The V end was cut by 4 bases, the J end by 5 bases, with 18 bases between. Germline CDR1 reads SGHAT; CDR2 reads FQNNGV. This CDR3 is built from 15 residues.

This chain joins TRBV20-1 and TRBJ2-1; TRBD1 matches at 7 bases. V was pared by 6 bases and J by 4 bases, with 21 bases of the junction left unmatched. Germline CDR1 and CDR2: DFQATT and SNEGSKA (reference sequence). CDR3 size: 18 residues. The CDR3 here is CSAYRGRGISTRYNEQFF. Written as DNA, the CDR3 is TGCAGTGCCTACAGGGGCAGGGGAATTTCTACACGATACAATGAGCAGTTCTTC.

This clonotype was detected only a few times. CDR3 residues: CASSDDREGSDTQYF. The CDR3 nucleotides are TGCGCCAGCAGTGACGACAGGGAAGGTTCAGATACGCAGTATTTT. The chain combines TRBV10-1 with TRBJ2-3; 7 bases match TRBD1. CDR3 length: 15 amino acids. The V segment lost 3 bases and the J segment 4 bases; nucleotides outside the gene matches: 7. Germline CDR1 WNHNN, CDR2 SYGVQD (reference sequence).

In this sample, this clonotype turned up many times. The chain is built from TRBV12-3 or TRBV12-4 and TRBJ2-7; tentatively, D is TRBD2 (7 bases). The CDR3 has 14 residues. V lost 6 bases to trimming and J lost 5 bases, with 17 bases between them. CDR3 in amino acids: CASRPSGGVDEQYF. As DNA, the CDR3 is TGTGCCAGCAGGCCCTCGGGGGGCGTCGACGAGCAGTACTTC.